A single sample gave rise to the 27 T cell receptor beta chains below, sequenced in a study of T cells after yellow fever vaccination. Using its own MiXCR run on the 5' RACE reads, TCRdb lists one record per CDR3 protein. Among 120,000 or so distinct CDR3 sequences listed, about 16% were seen once. This material consisted of CD8+ T cells sorted from PBMCs, taken 5 days after the yellow fever booster vaccination. The receptors come from a man between 18 and 29 years old who received the YFV17D yellow fever vaccine.

The chain links TRBV5-1 to TRBJ1-1; D is possibly TRBD1 (5 bases). The CDR3 covers 14 residues. Germline V gene lookup returns CDR1 SGHRS and CDR2 YFSETQ. The V and J ends lost 4 bases and 0 bases respectively, with 10 bases between them. CDR3 sequence (DNA): TGCGCCAGCAGCACATACAGGTTGAACACTGAAGCTTTCTTT. It encodes CASSTYRLNTEAFF.

The chain combines TRBV29-1 with TRBJ2-3; TRBD1 or TRBD2 may be the D gene (6 bases each). The CDR3 runs to 13 residues. Per germline, CDR1 SQVTM and CDR2 ANQGSEA. V dropped 6 bases and J dropped 5 bases, with 15 bases sitting between them. The CDR3 is CSVGGGGLDTQYF. The CDR3 DNA is TGCAGCGTCGGTGGTGGGGGGCTAGATACGCAGTATTTT.

This clonotype was picked up a small number of times. The chain joins TRBV4-1 to TRBJ2-2; tentative D call: TRBD1 (6 bases). V lost 4 bases, J lost 0 bases, and 9 bases lay in between. CDR1 and CDR2 (germline): MGHRA, YSYEKL. The CDR3 runs 15 residues. The CDR3 coding sequence is TGCGCCAGCAGCCGGACAGTCGCGAACACCGGGGAGCTGTTTTTT. The encoded protein is CASSRTVANTGELFF.

This clonotype was detected only a few times. The chain combines TRBV23-1 with TRBJ2-6; TRBD1 might be the D (6 bases). TRBV23-1 is flagged as an ORF with uncertain function. V lost 0 bases to trimming and J lost 0 bases, with 12 bases between them. The CDR3 extends over 18 amino acids. CDR3 DNA: TGCGCCAGCAGTCAATCACTACAGGGCAGCTCTGGGGCCAACGTCCTGACTTTC. Translated: CASSQSLQGSSGANVLTF.

The chain is built from TRBV19 and TRBJ2-5, with 7 bases identical to TRBD1. The CDR3 is 15 residues long. With V trimmed by 9 bases and J by 4 bases, 14 bases remained unmatched. Germline CDR1 and CDR2: LNHDA and SQIVND (reference sequence). In DNA form, the CDR3 reads TGTGCCAGCAAAGACAGGGAAGGGATGATAGAGACCCAGTACTTC. Translated, it gives CASKDREGMIETQYF. Drawing the rest from reference TRBV19 and TRBJ2-5, the complete variable domain is DGGITQSPKYLFRKEGQNVTLSCEQNLNHDAMYWYRQDPGQGLRLIYYSQIVNDFQKGDIAEGYSVSREKKESFPLTVTSAQKNPTAFYLCASKDREGMIETQYFGPGTRLLVL.

This clonotype showed up just a few times. The germline gene is not matched at one end of the junction; a read error may be the cause. The genes are TRBV29-1 and TRBJ1-2; no firm D call. The CDR3 length is 15 residues. CDR1 SQVTM and CDR2 ANQGSEA come from the germline V gene. CDR3 nucleotide sequence: TGCAGCGTTGACAGCGGGGATAACCTGGGGTATGGCTACACTTTC. Translated: CSVDSGDNLGYGYTF.

In this sample, this clonotype turned up once. The gene calls are TRBV7-3 and TRBJ2-3; TRBD2 matches 10 bases. The junction had 9 bases not matched to a gene; V was cut back by 2 bases and J by 4 bases. The CDR3 is made up of 17 amino acids. The germline V gene encodes CDR1 SGHTA and CDR2 FQGTGA. This chain's CDR3 is CASSLDLLAGASDTQYF. The CDR3 nucleotides are TGTGCCAGCAGCTTAGATCTCCTAGCGGGGGCCTCAGATACGCAGTATTTT.

This clonotype was counted only a few times. The genes are TRBV7-8 and TRBJ1-5; the D gene is possibly TRBD1 (6 bases). This CDR3 is 15 amino acids long. V was clipped by 4 bases and J by 5 bases, with 15 bases between them. Germline CDR1 reads SGHVS; CDR2 reads FQNEAQ. The CDR3 is CASSSGSGEDQPQHF. CDR3 nucleotide sequence: TGTGCCAGCAGCTCAGGGTCAGGGGAGGATCAGCCCCAGCATTTT.

This clonotype was counted ten times or more. V is TRBV5-1 and J is TRBJ2-1; unclear D gene. CDR1 is SGHRS, CDR2 YFSETQ, per germline. The CDR3 length is 12 residues. The V end was cut by 1 base, the J end by 6 bases, with 5 bases between. CDR3 sequence (DNA): TGCGCCAGCAGCTTGATCCCCAATGAGCAGTTCTTC. Protein sequence: CASSLIPNEQFF.

This chain joins TRBV7-8 and TRBJ2-3; possible D gene TRBD2, 5 bases. This CDR3 spans 13 amino acids. Germline assignment: CDR1 SGHVS and CDR2 FQNEAQ. V lost 5 bases, J lost 5 bases, and 11 bases lay in between. For the CDR3, the DNA is TGTGCCAGCAGCCCCGACTATGGAGATACGCAGTATTTT. Residues: CASSPDYGDTQYF.

This clonotype turned up a few times. The chain combines TRBV4-1 with TRBJ2-7, with 10 positions matching TRBD2. Germline V gives CDR1 MGHRA, CDR2 YSYEKL. The CDR3 consists of 16 residues. Trimming at V came to 2 bases and at J to 2 bases, leaving 6 bases not matched to a gene. CDR3 nucleotide sequence: TGCGCCAGCAGCCAAATTCTAGCGGGGGTGACCTACGAGCAGTACTTC. Its protein product is CASSQILAGVTYEQYF.

J is TRBJ2-1 and V is TRBV29-1; 11 positions agree with TRBD1. CDR1 and CDR2 from the germline V gene are SQVTM and ANQGSEA. Losses at the gene ends were 1 base for V and 7 bases for J; bases not matched to a gene: 6. This CDR3 is 15 amino acids long. The CDR3 region has the DNA TGCAGCGTTGAAGTGGGGACAGGGGGTTGGAATGAGCAGTTCTTC. It translates to CSVEVGTGGWNEQFF.

The chain uses TRBV28 and TRBJ2-5; 9 bases fit TRBD2. V dropped 5 bases and J dropped 5; count of bases not matched to a gene: 3. This CDR3 has 13 residues. CDR1 MDHEN and CDR2 SYDVKM come from the germline V gene. The CDR3 is CASSLLAGETQYF. The CDR3 DNA reads as TGTGCCAGCAGTCTCCTAGCGGGGGAGACCCAGTACTTC.

This clonotype was counted between two and nine times. The rearrangement links TRBV6-1 to TRBJ1-2; D is undetermined. CDR3 length: 14 amino acids. Trimming cost V 7 bases and J 5 bases, with 17 bases left between them. Germline assignment: CDR1 MNHNS and CDR2 SASEGT. The CDR3 sequence: CASNTRSSEYGYTF. For the CDR3, the DNA is TGTGCCAGCAATACCCGGTCCTCCGAATATGGCTACACCTTC.

The rearrangement uses TRBV11-2 and TRBJ1-2, with D possibly TRBD1 on 5 matching bases. Between the trimmed V and J ends, which lost 1 base and 4 bases, there was a span of 10 bases. This CDR3 has 14 amino acids. Germline V CDR1 and CDR2: SGHAT, FQNNGV. The CDR3 loop is CASSLGGPGYGYTF. The CDR3 DNA reads as TGTGCCAGCAGCTTAGGGGGACCTGGCTATGGCTACACCTTC.

The chain joins TRBV4-1 to TRBJ2-3; possible D gene TRBD1, 7 bases. V was pared by 1 base and J by 1 base, with 15 bases between. The germline V gene encodes CDR1 MGHRA and CDR2 YSYEKL. The CDR3 contains 17 residues. CDR3 residues: CASSQVGQGGGTDTQYF. The CDR3 DNA sequence: TGCGCCAGCAGCCAAGTGGGCCAGGGGGGCGGCACAGATACGCAGTATTTT.

The chain uses TRBV27 and TRBJ2-3; D ambiguous. The CDR3 is 15 amino acids. V dropped 4 bases and J dropped 0 bases, with 11 bases sitting between them. Germline loops: CDR1 MNHEY, CDR2 SMNVEV (reference sequence). CDR3 region: CASSSPRGSTDTQYF. CDR3 sequence (DNA): TGTGCCAGCAGTTCTCCTCGTGGGAGCACAGATACGCAGTATTTT.

This chain links TRBV12-3 or TRBV12-4 with TRBJ2-1; D perhaps matches TRBD2 (7 bases). V was clipped by 5 bases and J by 8 bases, with 13 bases between them. The CDR3 length is 13 residues. The DNA for the CDR3 is TGTGCCAGCAGTCTATGGGGGGGCCATGAGCAGTTCTTC. It encodes CASSLWGGHEQFF.

The sample holds a few counts of this clonotype. The chain combines TRBV20-1 with TRBJ2-1; D gene uncertain. The CDR3 is 13 residues long. The germline V gene encodes CDR1 DFQATT and CDR2 SNEGSKA (reference sequence). With 3 bases removed from V and 5 bases from J, the gap between germline ends came to 11 bases. CDR3 residues: CSARPTSHNEQFF. CDR3 DNA: TGCAGTGCTAGGCCTACAAGTCACAATGAGCAGTTCTTC.

The chain recombines TRBV6-2 or TRBV6-3 with TRBJ2-7; TRBD2 matches at 9 bases. Germline V gives CDR1 MNHEY, CDR2 SVGEGT. J was trimmed by 5 bases and V by 8 bases; bases with no gene match: 10. The CDR3 covers 14 residues. CDR3 DNA: TGTGCCAGCGCCTTAGCGGGGGCGTTCGACGAGCAGTACTTC. Encoded protein: CASALAGAFDEQYF.

V usage is TRBV29-1 and J usage is TRBJ1-2; 7 nucleotides match TRBD1. Germline V lookup: CDR1 SQVTM, CDR2 ANQGSEA. The CDR3 loop spans 14 amino acids. V lost 7 bases, J lost 0 bases, and 8 bases stayed unmatched. The CDR3 nucleotides are TGCAGCGCGAGACAGGGCCATACTAACTATGGCTACACCTTC. Protein: CSARQGHTNYGYTF.

This clonotype was recorded at least ten times. This chain connects TRBV18 to TRBJ2-3; D is ambiguous. Trimming stripped 6 bases from V and 3 bases from J, with 10 bases between. CDR1 and CDR2 from the germline V gene are KGHSH and LQKENI. This CDR3 spans 13 amino acids. CDR3 bases: TGTGCCAGCTCGGGTAAGACGACAGATACGCAGTATTTT. Translated, it gives CASSGKTTDTQYF.

This clonotype has just a few counts. The V call is TRBV6-5, the J call TRBJ2-1, with 9 bases that match TRBD2. Germline loops: CDR1 MNHEY, CDR2 SVGAGI. The CDR3 contains 14 residues. The ends lost 2 bases at V and 6 bases at J; junction bases unmatched: 2. The CDR3 reads CASSYRRGGNEQFF. The CDR3, as DNA: TGTGCCAGCAGTTACCGGCGGGGGGGCAATGAGCAGTTCTTC.

This chain connects TRBV29-1 to TRBJ1-2; no firm D call. There are 14 residues in the CDR3. Germline V gene lookup returns CDR1 SQVTM and CDR2 ANQGSEA. Deletions cut 0 bases from V and 2 bases from J, with 10 bases between. CDR3 sequence (DNA): TGCAGCGTTGAAGAGAAAACAGACAACTATGGCTACACCTTC. It specifies CSVEEKTDNYGYTF.

This chain uses TRBV12-3 or TRBV12-4 with TRBJ1-4; no clear D. Trimming left V 3 bases short and J 14 bases short, with 19 bases between. The CDR3 runs to 14 residues. DNA of the CDR3: TGTGCCAGCAGTTTCCTCCCTGGTGGGGAAAGGCTGTTTTTT. It translates to CASSFLPGGERLFF.

The V call is TRBV28, the J call TRBJ1-5, with TRBD1 identical over 7 bases. The CDR3 covers 15 residues. Trimming removed 1 base from V and 5 bases from J; junction bases left unmatched: 5. Per germline, CDR1 MDHEN and CDR2 SYDVKM. CDR3 sequence: CASSLYRGGYQPQHF. In DNA, the CDR3 is TGTGCCAGCAGTTTATACAGGGGAGGGTATCAGCCCCAGCATTTT. Full variable domain (outside the CDR3, taken from reference TRBV28 and TRBJ1-5): DVKVTQSSRYLVKRTGEKVFLECVQDMDHENMFWYRQDPGLGLRLIYFSYDVKMKEKGDIPEGYSVSREKKERFSLILESASTNQTSMYLCASSLYRGGYQPQHFGDGTRLSIL.

This clonotype turned up a few times. The gene calls are TRBV29-1 and TRBJ2-3, with 15 nucleotides matching TRBD2. V lost 6 bases to trimming and J lost 6 bases; unmatched junction nucleotides: 7. The germline gives CDR1 SQVTM, CDR2 ANQGSEA. The CDR3 has 15 residues. CDR3 protein: CSVERTSGGADTQYF. CDR3 bases: TGCAGCGTCGAACGGACTAGCGGGGGGGCGGATACGCAGTATTTT.